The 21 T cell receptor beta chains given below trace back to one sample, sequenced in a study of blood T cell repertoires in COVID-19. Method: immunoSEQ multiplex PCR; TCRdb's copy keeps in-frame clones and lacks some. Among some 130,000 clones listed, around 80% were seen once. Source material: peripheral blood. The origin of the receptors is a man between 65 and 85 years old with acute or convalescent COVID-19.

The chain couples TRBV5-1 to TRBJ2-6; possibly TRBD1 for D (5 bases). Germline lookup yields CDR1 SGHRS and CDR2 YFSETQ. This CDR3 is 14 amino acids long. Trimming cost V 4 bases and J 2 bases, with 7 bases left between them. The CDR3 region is CASSVGAGANVLTF. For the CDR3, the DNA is TGCGCCAGCAGCGTAGGGGCTGGGGCCAACGTCCTGACTTTC.

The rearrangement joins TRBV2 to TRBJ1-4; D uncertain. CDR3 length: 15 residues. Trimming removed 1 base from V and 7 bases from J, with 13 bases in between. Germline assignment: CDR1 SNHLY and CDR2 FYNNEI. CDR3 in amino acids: CASSEGHLGGEKLFF. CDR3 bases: TGTGCCAGCAGTGAAGGGCATCTTGGTGGTGAAAAACTGTTTTTT.

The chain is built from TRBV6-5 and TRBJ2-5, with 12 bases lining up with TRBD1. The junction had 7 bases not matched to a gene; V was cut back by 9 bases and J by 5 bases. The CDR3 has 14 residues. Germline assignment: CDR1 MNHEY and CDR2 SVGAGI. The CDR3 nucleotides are TGTGCCAGTCGGGACAGGGGGCTCGGGGAGACCCAGTACTTC. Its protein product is CASRDRGLGETQYF.

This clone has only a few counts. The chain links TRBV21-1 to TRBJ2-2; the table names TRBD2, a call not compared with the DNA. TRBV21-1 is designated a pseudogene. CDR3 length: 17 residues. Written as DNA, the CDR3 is TGTGCCAGCAGCAAAGTAGCCCGGAGCGGGGGGACCGGGGAGCTGTTTTTT. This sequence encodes CASSKVARSGGTGELFF.

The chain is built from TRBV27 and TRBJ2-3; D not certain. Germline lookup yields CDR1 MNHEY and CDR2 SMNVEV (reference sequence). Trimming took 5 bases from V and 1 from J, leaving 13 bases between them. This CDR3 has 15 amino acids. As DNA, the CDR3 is TGTGCCAGCAGTCCCGCAAATGGAGGCACAGATACGCAGTATTTT. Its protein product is CASSPANGGTDTQYF.

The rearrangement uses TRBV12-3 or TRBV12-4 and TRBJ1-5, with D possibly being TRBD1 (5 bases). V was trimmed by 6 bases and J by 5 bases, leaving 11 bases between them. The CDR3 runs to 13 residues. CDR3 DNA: TGTGCCAGCAGGCCCGGGGGATATCAGCCCCAGCATTTT. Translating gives CASRPGGYQPQHF.

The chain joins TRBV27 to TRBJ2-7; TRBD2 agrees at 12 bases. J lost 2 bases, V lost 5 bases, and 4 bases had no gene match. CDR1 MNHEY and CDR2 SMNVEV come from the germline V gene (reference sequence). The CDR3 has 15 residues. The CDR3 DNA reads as TGTGCCAGCAGTGAGCTAGCGGGGGGGCCCTACGAGCAGTACTTC. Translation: CASSELAGGPYEQYF.

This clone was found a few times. The CDR3 loop reads CASSRGANEKLFF. In DNA, the CDR3 is TGTGCCAGCAGCAGGGGAGCTAATGAAAAACTGTTTTTT. The chain recombines TRBV7-9 with TRBJ1-4; possibly TRBD1 for D (5 bases). This CDR3 contains 13 residues. Germline values: CDR1 SEHNR, CDR2 FQNEAQ (reference sequence). V shed 5 bases and J shed 3 bases, with 7 bases lying between them.

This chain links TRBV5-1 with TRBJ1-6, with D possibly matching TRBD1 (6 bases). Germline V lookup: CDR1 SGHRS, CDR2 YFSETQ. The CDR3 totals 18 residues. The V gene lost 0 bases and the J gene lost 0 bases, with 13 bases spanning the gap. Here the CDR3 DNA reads TGCGCCAGCAGCTTGGCGCGACAGGAGAGCTCCTATAATTCACCCCTCCACTTT. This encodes CASSLARQESSYNSPLHF.

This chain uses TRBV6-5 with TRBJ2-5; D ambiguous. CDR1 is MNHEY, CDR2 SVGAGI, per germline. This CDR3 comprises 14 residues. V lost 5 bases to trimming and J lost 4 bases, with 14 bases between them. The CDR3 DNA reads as TGTGCCAGCAGTCTTCGTTTTGGGCCAGAGACCCAGTACTTC. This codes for CASSLRFGPETQYF.

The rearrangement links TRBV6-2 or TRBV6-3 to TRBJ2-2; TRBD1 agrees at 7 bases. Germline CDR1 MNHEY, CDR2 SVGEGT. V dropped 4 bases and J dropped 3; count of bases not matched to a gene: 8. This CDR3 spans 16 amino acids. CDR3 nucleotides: TGTGCCAGCAGTTTATATTATACAGGGGACACCGGGGAGCTGTTTTTT. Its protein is CASSLYYTGDTGELFF.

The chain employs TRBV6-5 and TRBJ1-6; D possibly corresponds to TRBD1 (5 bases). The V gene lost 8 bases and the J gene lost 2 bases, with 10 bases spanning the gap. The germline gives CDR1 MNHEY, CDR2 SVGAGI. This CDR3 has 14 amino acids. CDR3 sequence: CASQPQAYNSPLHF. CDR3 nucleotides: TGTGCCAGCCAGCCACAGGCCTATAATTCACCCCTCCACTTT.

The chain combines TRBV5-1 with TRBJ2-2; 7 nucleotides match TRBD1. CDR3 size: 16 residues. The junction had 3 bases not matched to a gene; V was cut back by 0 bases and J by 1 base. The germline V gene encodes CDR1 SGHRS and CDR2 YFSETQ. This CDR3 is CASSLGQGGNTGELFF. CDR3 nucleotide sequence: TGCGCCAGCAGCTTGGGACAGGGCGGGAACACCGGGGAGCTGTTTTTT.

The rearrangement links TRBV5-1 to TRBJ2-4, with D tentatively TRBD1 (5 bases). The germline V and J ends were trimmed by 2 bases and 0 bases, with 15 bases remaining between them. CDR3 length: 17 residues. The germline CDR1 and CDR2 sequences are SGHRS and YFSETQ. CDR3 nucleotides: TGCGCCAGCAGCTTTGAAATTACAGGAATAGCCAAAAACATTCAGTACTTC. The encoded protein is CASSFEITGIAKNIQYF.

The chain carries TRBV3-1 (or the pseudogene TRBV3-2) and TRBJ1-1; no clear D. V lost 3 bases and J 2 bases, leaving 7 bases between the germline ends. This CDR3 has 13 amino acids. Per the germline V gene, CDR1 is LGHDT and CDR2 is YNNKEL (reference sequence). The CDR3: CASSHDLNTEAFF. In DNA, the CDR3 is TGTGCCAGCAGCCACGACTTAAACACTGAAGCTTTCTTT.

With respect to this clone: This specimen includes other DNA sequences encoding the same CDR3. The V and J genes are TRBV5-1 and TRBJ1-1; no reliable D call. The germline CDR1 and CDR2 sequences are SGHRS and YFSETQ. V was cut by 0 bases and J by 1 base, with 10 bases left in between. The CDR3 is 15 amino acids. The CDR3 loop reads CASSLDRRGNTEAFF. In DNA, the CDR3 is TGCGCCAGCAGCTTGGACCGAAGAGGGAACACTGAAGCTTTCTTT. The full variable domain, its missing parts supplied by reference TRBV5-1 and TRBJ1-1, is KAGVTQTPRYLIKTRGQQVTLSCSPISGHRSVSWYQQTPGQGLQFLFEYFSETQRNKGNFPGRFSGRQFSNSRSEMNVSTLELGDSALYLCASSLDRRGNTEAFFGQGTRLTVV.

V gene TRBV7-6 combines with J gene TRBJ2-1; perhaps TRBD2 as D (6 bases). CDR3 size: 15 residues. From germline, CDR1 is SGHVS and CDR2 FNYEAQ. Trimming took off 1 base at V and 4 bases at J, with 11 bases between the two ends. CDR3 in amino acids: CASSLDPGLYNEQFF. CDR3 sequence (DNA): TGTGCCAGCAGCTTAGACCCGGGACTTTACAATGAGCAGTTCTTC.

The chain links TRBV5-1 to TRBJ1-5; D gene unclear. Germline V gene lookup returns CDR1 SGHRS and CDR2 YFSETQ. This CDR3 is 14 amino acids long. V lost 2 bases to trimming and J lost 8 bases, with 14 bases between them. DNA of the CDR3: TGCGCCAGCAGCTTAAATGGTGCCGGGGAGCCCCAGCATTTT. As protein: CASSLNGAGEPQHF.

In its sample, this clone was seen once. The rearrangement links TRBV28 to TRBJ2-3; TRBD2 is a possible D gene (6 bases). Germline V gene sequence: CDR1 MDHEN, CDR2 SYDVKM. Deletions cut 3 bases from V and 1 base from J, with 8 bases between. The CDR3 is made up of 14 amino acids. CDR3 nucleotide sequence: TGTGCCAGCAGTTTGGGGGGTGGCACAGATACGCAGTATTTT. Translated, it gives CASSLGGGTDTQYF.

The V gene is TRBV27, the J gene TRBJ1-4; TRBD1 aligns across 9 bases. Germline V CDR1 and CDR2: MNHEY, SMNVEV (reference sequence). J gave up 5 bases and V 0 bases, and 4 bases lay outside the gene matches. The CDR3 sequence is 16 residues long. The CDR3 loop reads CASSLSGTGQNEKLFF. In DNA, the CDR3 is TGTGCCAGCAGTTTATCCGGGACAGGGCAAAATGAAAAACTGTTTTTT.

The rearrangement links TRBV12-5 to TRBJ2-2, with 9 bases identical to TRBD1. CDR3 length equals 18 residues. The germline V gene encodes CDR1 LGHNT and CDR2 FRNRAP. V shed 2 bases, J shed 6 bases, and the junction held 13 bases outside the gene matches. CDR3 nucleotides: TGTGCTAGTGGTTTGCCCCTGGGACAGGGAGAGAGGGCCGGGGAGCTGTTTTTT. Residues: CASGLPLGQGERAGELFF.